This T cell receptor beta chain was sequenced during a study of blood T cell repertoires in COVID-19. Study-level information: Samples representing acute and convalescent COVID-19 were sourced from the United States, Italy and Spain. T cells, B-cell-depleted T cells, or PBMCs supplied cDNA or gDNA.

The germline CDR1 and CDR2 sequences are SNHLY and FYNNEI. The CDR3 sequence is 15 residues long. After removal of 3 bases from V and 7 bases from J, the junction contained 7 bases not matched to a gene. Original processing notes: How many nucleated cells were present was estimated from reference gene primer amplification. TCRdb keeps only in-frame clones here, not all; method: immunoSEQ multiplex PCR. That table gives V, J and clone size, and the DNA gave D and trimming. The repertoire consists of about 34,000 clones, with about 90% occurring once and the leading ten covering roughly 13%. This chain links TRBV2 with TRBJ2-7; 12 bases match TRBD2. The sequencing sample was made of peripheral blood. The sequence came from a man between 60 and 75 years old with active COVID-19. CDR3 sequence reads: CASSDRTSGIREQYF. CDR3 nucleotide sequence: TGTGCCAGCAGTGACAGGACTAGCGGGATACGGGAGCAGTACTTC.